This T cell receptor beta chain was profiled in a study of monozygotic twins with inflammatory bowel disease. cDNA for TCRalpha and TCRbeta was amplified by nested PCRs of 16 then about 10 cycles. TCRdb reprocessed the 5' RACE reads, with one entry per CDR3 protein and no DNA. The ten top clones account for 2% to 2.5%, within a sample of around 450,000 distinct CDR3 sequences. A note on this clonotype: Its antigen remains unidentified.

Germline CDR1 is SGHTA and CDR2 is FQGNSA. This CDR3 is 13 amino acids long. Findings and limits, study-wide: IBD patients shared fewer clonotypes with others than healthy twins, especially with disease activity. IBD patients displayed reduced TCRbeta diversity (inverse Simpson) when set against healthy co-twins. Among patients, repertoires may have gained variability from differing immunosuppressive treatments.

The TCR originated in a human donor with ulcerative colitis or Crohn's disease, or a healthy co-twin of an affected twin (not recorded which). Material for sequencing was blood. The gene calls are TRBV7-2 and TRBJ2-4; TCRdb outputs TRBD2, but without DNA this stays unchecked. This CDR3 is CASNSREANIQYF.